The 15 T cell receptor beta chains below all came from one sample that was sequenced in a study of CD8+ T cells in alopecia areata. Once RNA had been extracted, it was reverse transcribed into cDNA to act as the sequencing template. Sequencing used immunoSEQ multiplex PCR; TCRdb keeps in-frame clones, though not all of them. The profile shows over 120,000 clones, roughly 61% of them singletons. This material consisted of CD4+ T cells sorted from blood, taken at week 0. The source of these receptors is a human donor with alopecia areata.

V and J are TRBV7-2 and TRBJ1-2; no clear D gene. This CDR3 region has 18 residues. The V end was cut by 5 bases, the J end by 5 bases, with 27 bases between. Germline-derived CDR1 and CDR2 are SGHTA and FQGNSA. The CDR3 sequence: CASSQGLQSSLIVYGYTF. Here the CDR3 DNA reads TGTGCCAGCAGCCAAGGACTTCAAAGCAGCCTTATAGTTTATGGCTACACCTTC. Based on the CDR3 plus reference TRBV7-2 and TRBJ1-2, the full variable domain is GAGVSQSPSNKVTEKGKDVELRCDPISGHTALYWYRQSLGQGLEFLIYFQGNSAPDKSGLPSDRFSAERTGGSVSTLTIQRTQQEDSAVYLCASSQGLQSSLIVYGYTFGSGTRLTVV.

V usage is TRBV27 and J usage is TRBJ1-2; D unresolved. V gave up 3 bases and J gave up 6 bases, with 11 bases separating them. This CDR3 contains 13 residues. Germline assignment: CDR1 MNHEY and CDR2 SMNVEV (reference sequence). The CDR3 DNA follows: TGTGCCAGCAGTTTTATGGGGAGCAATGGCTACACCTTC. It codes for CASSFMGSNGYTF.

The V call is TRBV7-9, the J call TRBJ2-3; 8 bases align to TRBD2. Trimming cost V 5 bases and J 2 bases; bases outside gene matches: 3. This CDR3 contains 14 residues. CDR1 is SEHNR and CDR2 is FQNEAQ in the germline V gene (reference sequence). CDR3 in amino acids: CASSNSGVTDTQYF. DNA for the CDR3: TGTGCCAGCAGCAATAGCGGGGTCACAGATACGCAGTATTTT.

There are a few counts of this clone. The DNA for the CDR3 is TGTGCCTGGAGGGTCGGGGACAGTTCCTACGAGCAGTACTTC. Amino acid sequence: CAWRVGDSSYEQYF. The chain uses TRBV30 and TRBJ2-7; 7 bases map to TRBD1. Trimming took 3 bases from V and 1 from J; bases not matched to a gene: 6. The CDR3 is 14 amino acids. Germline-derived CDR1 and CDR2 are GTSNPN and SVGIG (reference sequence).

The chain is built from TRBV5-1 and TRBJ2-7; D is ambiguous. The CDR3 contains 12 residues. V dropped 0 bases and J dropped 6 bases, with 7 bases sitting between them. Per the germline V gene, CDR1 is SGHRS and CDR2 is YFSETQ. The CDR3 DNA reads TGCGCCAGCAGCTTGGACTACGGCGAGCAGTACTTC. Its protein is CASSLDYGEQYF. Together with reference TRBV5-1 and TRBJ2-7, the CDR3 gives the full variable domain: KAGVTQTPRYLIKTRGQQVTLSCSPISGHRSVSWYQQTPGQGLQFLFEYFSETQRNKGNFPGRFSGRQFSNSRSEMNVSTLELGDSALYLCASSLDYGEQYFGPGTRLTVT.

This sequence joins TRBV29-1 and TRBJ1-2; no clear D. Germline V gene data show CDR1 as SQVTM and CDR2 as ANQGSEA. The CDR3 loop spans 11 amino acids. V was shortened by 3 bases and J by 6 bases, with 8 bases between the two germline ends. As DNA, the CDR3 is TGCAGCGTTGAGGGGAACGATGGCTACACCTTC. This translates into CSVEGNDGYTF. Based on the CDR3 plus reference TRBV29-1 and TRBJ1-2, the full variable domain is SAVISQKPSRDICQRGTSLTIQCQVDSQVTMMFWYRQQPGQSLTLIATANQGSEATYESGFVIDKFPISRPNLTFSTLTVSNMSPEDSSIYLCSVEGNDGYTFGSGTRLTVV.

This clone was picked up a small number of times. The V and J genes are TRBV25-1 and TRBJ2-7, with 9 bases matching TRBD1. The CDR3 has 13 amino acids. V was pared by 6 bases and J by 5 bases, with 5 bases of the junction left unmatched. CDR1 MGHDK and CDR2 SYGVNS come from the germline V gene. CDR3 nucleotide sequence: TGTGCCAGCAGACGACAGGGGGAAGACGAGCAGTACTTC. Translation: CASRRQGEDEQYF.

Points on this clone: One junction end disagrees with the germline gene, perhaps due to a read error. This chain connects TRBV29-1 to TRBJ1-2; D possibly corresponds to TRBD1 (5 bases). CDR1 is SQVTM, CDR2 ANQGSEA, per germline. This CDR3 contains 11 residues. The CDR3 DNA sequence: TGCAGCGTTGTGGGGTTGGGACGTAAATTCTTC. This translates into CSVVGLGRKFF. Combining the CDR3 with reference TRBV29-1 and TRBJ1-2 gives the whole variable domain SAVISQKPSRDICQRGTSLTIQCQVDSQVTMMFWYRQQPGQSLTLIATANQGSEATYESGFVIDKFPISRPNLTFSTLTVSNMSPEDSSIYLCSVVGLGRKFFGSGTRLTVV.

The CDR3 DNA sequence: TGTGCCAGCAGTTACAGGGGGGCCAATCAGCCCCAGCATTTT. It is translated as CASSYRGANQPQHF. The chain combines TRBV6-5 with TRBJ1-5; a possible D gene is TRBD1 (6 bases). Trimming removed 2 bases from V and 3 bases from J, with 8 bases in between. This CDR3 comprises 14 residues. Germline V gives CDR1 MNHEY, CDR2 SVGAGI.

The V gene is TRBV13, the J gene TRBJ1-5; 8 bases are a match to TRBD1. There are 15 residues in the CDR3. The junction had 7 bases not matched to a gene; V was cut back by 4 bases and J by 5 bases. Germline V lookup: CDR1 PRHDT, CDR2 FYEKMQ (reference sequence). CDR3 DNA sequence: TGTGCCAGCAGCTCCAGAGGACAGGGTTATCAGCCCCAGCATTTT. Amino acids: CASSSRGQGYQPQHF.

The chain links TRBV29-1 to TRBJ1-2; 8 bases agree with TRBD1. Germline CDR1 and CDR2: SQVTM and ANQGSEA. This CDR3 is 12 amino acids long. Trimming removed 6 bases from V and 2 bases from J; junction bases left unmatched: 2. CDR3 protein: CSVWTGNYGYTF. CDR3 nucleotide sequence: TGCAGCGTCTGGACAGGGAACTATGGCTACACCTTC.

CDR3 in DNA: TGTGCCAGCAGCAATACCCGGGGGAGCACAGATACGCAGTATTTT. Amino acid sequence: CASSNTRGSTDTQYF. The chain carries TRBV9 and TRBJ2-3; a possible D gene is TRBD2 (6 bases). The CDR3 is 15 residues long. Looked up from germline, CDR1 is SGDLS and CDR2 is YYNGEE. Trimming pared 4 bases from V and 0 bases from J, leaving 12 bases between. The full variable domain, completed using reference TRBV9 and TRBJ2-3, is DSGVTQTPKHLITATGQRVTLRCSPRSGDLSVYWYQQSLDQGLQFLIQYYNGEERAKGNILERFSAQQFPDLHSELNLSSLELGDSALYFCASSNTRGSTDTQYFGPGTRLTVL.

This clone appeared a few times. The genes are TRBV6-5 and TRBJ1-6, with 8 bases identical to TRBD1. With 8 bases clipped from V and 10 bases from J, the junction kept 13 bases outside the gene matches. Germline assignment: CDR1 MNHEY and CDR2 SVGAGI. This CDR3 is built from 15 residues. CDR3 sequence reads: CASQTGGSLRSPLHF. The CDR3 DNA reads TGTGCCAGCCAAACAGGGGGGAGCCTCCGGTCACCCCTCCACTTT.

In its sample, this clone was seen a few times. The chain uses TRBV29-1 and TRBJ2-1; D might be TRBD2 (7 bases). V was clipped by 7 bases and J by 2 bases, with 15 bases between them. Germline V lookup: CDR1 SQVTM, CDR2 ANQGSEA. CDR3 length: 14 residues. The CDR3 coding sequence is TGCAGCGCTTCGTCCGGGGGGCCCTACAATGAGCAGTTCTTC. This codes for CSASSGGPYNEQFF.

The chain uses TRBV30 and TRBJ2-2, with 9 bases aligning to TRBD2. Germline CDR1 GTSNPN, CDR2 SVGIG (reference sequence). CDR3 length: 14 residues. Losses at the gene ends were 2 bases for V and 5 bases for J; bases not matched to a gene: 3. CDR3 nucleotides: TGTGCCTGGAGTAATAGCGGGGGAACCGGGGAGCTGTTTTTT. Protein: CAWSNSGGTGELFF.